This TCR beta chain originates from a study of T cell repertoires in cytomegalovirus infection. For the study at large: Matching HLA type and CMV infection were both indicated by public TCR beta signatures.

This clonotype has only a few counts. Antigen unknown. This CDR3 comprises 14 residues. V shed 1 base and J shed 8 bases, with 14 bases lying between them. CDR1 MGHRA and CDR2 YSYEKL come from the germline V gene. Study-wide results and limits: Frequencies of public TCR beta families were cumulated, and this identified carriers of CMV plus the relevant HLA.

TCRdb reprocessed the reads with MiXCR, giving one entry per CDR3 protein. The sample yields a few hundred thousand distinct CDR3 sequences, more than 15% seen once. The receptor comes from a human donor in good health (CMV status not recorded). Some clones in this sample may be carry-over from other donors' samples. This chain joins TRBV4-1 and TRBJ1-2; a possible D gene is TRBD1 (6 bases). The sequenced sample consisted of CD8+ T cells from PBMCs. The CDR3 reads CASSQVWTDGGYTF. The CDR3 region has the DNA TGCGCCAGCAGCCAAGTATGGACAGACGGAGGCTACACCTTC.